The 9 T cell receptor beta chains reported below all come from one sample, sequenced in a study of molecular identifiers for immune sequencing clone quantification. MiXCR was run by TCRdb on the PCR reads, yielding one entry per CDR3 protein. The sample consists of some 97,000 distinct CDR3 sequences, roughly a third of them appearing once. Sequenced: naive CD8+ T cells from blood, with Jurkat cell RNA spiked in. Regarding subset: FACS-sorted CD8+CD4-CCR7+CD45RA+ naive T cells. The receptors here all came from a human donor in good health. Some libraries in this study had Jurkat cell RNA spiked in.

The rearrangement joins TRBV28 to TRBJ2-1; D not certain. This CDR3 contains 14 residues. The V and J ends lost 5 bases and 9 bases respectively, with 17 bases between them. Germline V CDR1 and CDR2: MDHEN, SYDVKM. CDR3 region: CASSSRLVVSEQFF. CDR3 in DNA: TGTGCCAGCAGTAGTAGGCTAGTAGTCAGTGAGCAGTTCTTC.

With regard to this clonotype: A single base separates this from a much larger clone, so it may be a read error. The chain employs TRBV7-2 and TRBJ2-7; D is possibly TRBD2 (6 bases). Per germline, CDR1 SGHTA and CDR2 FQGNSA. This CDR3 is built from 13 residues. The CDR3 here is CAGSFIGGYEQYF. The DNA of the CDR3 is TGTGCCGGCAGCTTCATCGGGGGTTACGAGCAGTACTTC.

The chain is built from TRBV9 and TRBJ2-1; D is tentatively TRBD1 or TRBD2 (6 bases each). The CDR3 length is 14 residues. CDR1 and CDR2 (germline): SGDLS, YYNGEE. Trimming took off 4 bases at V and 7 bases at J, with 15 bases between the two ends. CDR3 nucleotide sequence: TGTGCCAGCAGCCCAGAGGGGGGTGGAAATGAGCAGTTCTTC. It specifies CASSPEGGGNEQFF.

This clonotype was seen many times. The rearrangement joins TRBV19 to TRBJ2-5; 13 nucleotides match TRBD2. Looked up from germline, CDR1 is LNHDA and CDR2 is SQIVND (reference sequence). This CDR3 has 14 amino acids. The J segment lost 3 bases and the V segment lost 9 bases, leaving 4 bases of the junction unmatched. This CDR3 reads CASRGLAGEETQYF. CDR3 DNA: TGTGCCAGCCGAGGACTAGCGGGAGAAGAGACCCAGTACTTC.

This clonotype has more than one count but fewer than ten. The gene calls are TRBV13 and TRBJ1-5; 8 bases fit TRBD1. The CDR3 loop spans 15 amino acids. Per the germline V gene, CDR1 is PRHDT and CDR2 is FYEKMQ (reference sequence). Trimming cost V 3 bases and J 3 bases; bases outside gene matches: 4. The CDR3 DNA is TGTGCCAGCAGCTTGCAGGGGGCAAACAATCAGCCCCAGCATTTT. It is translated as CASSLQGANNQPQHF.

This clonotype occurred a few times. V is TRBV27 and J is TRBJ2-7, with 7 bases aligning to TRBD1. The CDR3 totals 12 residues. CDR1 is MNHEY, CDR2 SMNVEV, per germline (reference sequence). The J segment lost 7 bases and the V segment lost 3 bases, leaving 3 bases of the junction unmatched. CDR3 in amino acids: CASSLTGSEQYF. The DNA for the CDR3 is TGTGCCAGCAGTTTGACAGGGTCTGAGCAGTACTTC.

As for this clonotype: This may stem from a read error, because a much larger clone lies one nucleotide away. The genes are TRBV24-1 and TRBJ2-4; unclear D gene. This CDR3 has 11 amino acids. The germline V gene encodes CDR1 KGHDR and CDR2 SFDVKD. CDR3 region: CATEAKNIQNF. The DNA for the CDR3 is TGTGCCACCGAGGCCAAAAACATTCAGAACTTC.

The table lists this clonotype with a few counts. The chain combines TRBV7-6 with TRBJ2-7; TRBD1 aligns across 10 bases. The CDR3 contains 17 residues. Unmatched junction bases numbered 12, after V lost 1 base and J lost 6 bases. Germline V gene lookup returns CDR1 SGHVS and CDR2 FNYEAQ. In DNA form, the CDR3 reads TGTGCCAGCAGCTTAGGGGGTCCGGGACAGGGGTATCCCGAGCAGTACTTC. It specifies CASSLGGPGQGYPEQYF. The full variable domain, rest sourced from reference TRBV7-6 and TRBJ2-7, is GAGVSQSPRYKVTKRGQDVALRCDPISGHVSLYWYRQALGQGPEFLTYFNYEAQQDKSGLPNDRFSAERPEGSISTLTIQRTEQRDSAMYRCASSLGGPGQGYPEQYFGPGTRLTVT.

Comments on this clonotype: A much larger clone lies a single base off, so this may be a read error. This chain uses TRBV29-1 with TRBJ2-6; no definite D call. The germline CDR1 and CDR2 sequences are SQVTM and ANQGSEA. There are 14 residues in the CDR3. V was pared by 7 bases and J by 2 bases, with 12 bases between. In DNA form, the CDR3 reads TGCAGCGATCCTGAGTCTACTGGGGCCAACGTCCTGACTTTC. It specifies CSDPESTGANVLTF.